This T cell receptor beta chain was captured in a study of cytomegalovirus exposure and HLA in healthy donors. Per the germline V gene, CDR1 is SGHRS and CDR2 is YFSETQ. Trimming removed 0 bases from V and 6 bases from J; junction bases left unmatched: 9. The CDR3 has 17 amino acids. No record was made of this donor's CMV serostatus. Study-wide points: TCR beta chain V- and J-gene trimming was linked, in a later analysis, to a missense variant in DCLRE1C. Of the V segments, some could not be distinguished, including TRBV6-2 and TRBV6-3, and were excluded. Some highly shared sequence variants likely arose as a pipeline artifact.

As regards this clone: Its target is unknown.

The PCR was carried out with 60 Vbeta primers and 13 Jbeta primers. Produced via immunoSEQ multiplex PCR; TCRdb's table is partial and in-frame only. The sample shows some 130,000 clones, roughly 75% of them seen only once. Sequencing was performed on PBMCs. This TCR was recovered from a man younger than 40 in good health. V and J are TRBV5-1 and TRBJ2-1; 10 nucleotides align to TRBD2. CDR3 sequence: CASSLEYWTSGTNEQFF. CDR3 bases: TGCGCCAGCAGCTTGGAATATTGGACTAGCGGCACCAATGAGCAGTTCTTC.